The present TCR beta chain was sequenced within a study of T cell responses to AZD1222 COVID-19 vaccine. In the case of this clone: Antigen unknown.

The protocol was immunoSEQ multiplex PCR, while the TCRdb copy is restricted to in-frame clones and leaves out a portion. Counted here are fewer than 120,000 clones, around 93% occurring once; the ten biggest clones make up roughly 7%. Germline V gene sequence: CDR1 DFQATT, CDR2 SNEGSKA (reference sequence). The V end lost 2 bases, the J end lost 7 bases, and 3 bases lay between the germline ends. The CDR3 is 10 amino acids. Whole-study results and caveats: Spike-spanning, vaccine-associated CD4 TCRs were dominant at 160-218 and 743-854. Regions left unmutated in variants are reportedly the target of nearly half of spike-specific TCRs.

The material sequenced was peripheral blood, taken on day 0 of AZD1222 vaccination. The J gene is TRBJ2-1, the V gene TRBV20-1; D remains unclear. The receptor's source is an adult in good health. CDR3 in DNA: TGCAGTGCTAGATTTAATGAGCAGTTCTTC. The encoded protein is CSARFNEQFF.